Following are 15 T cell receptor beta chains from one sample sequenced in a study of blood T cell repertoires in COVID-19. Sequenced by immunoSEQ multiplex PCR; TCRdb stores in-frame clones only, minus some. Of about 240,000 clones listed, about 80% are singletons. Sequenced material: peripheral blood. Receptors were obtained from a young man who had recovered from COVID-19.

The chain recombines TRBV12-3 or TRBV12-4 with TRBJ2-7; D might be TRBD1 (7 bases). This CDR3 is 13 amino acids long. V shed 4 bases and J shed 6 bases, with 13 bases lying between them. The CDR3 DNA is TGTGCCAGCAGTTCGGCAGGGGGGAGCGAGCAGTACTTC. This translates into CASSSAGGSEQYF.

The chain employs TRBV6-5 and TRBJ2-3, with unresolved D. In germline, CDR1 is MNHEY, CDR2 SVGAGI. The CDR3 loop spans 12 amino acids. Trimming cost V 6 bases and J 5 bases, with 9 bases left between them. In DNA form, the CDR3 reads TGTGCCAGCAGCCGCTCGAGAGATACGCAGTATTTT. Translation gives CASSRSRDTQYF.

The genes are TRBV2 and TRBJ1-5, with 8 positions matching TRBD1. CDR1 is SNHLY and CDR2 is FYNNEI in the germline V gene. The CDR3 is 18 amino acids. Trimming cost V 0 bases and J 3 bases; bases outside gene matches: 10. CDR3 bases: TGTGCCAGCAGTGAAGCGTGGACAGGGCAAACAAACAATCAGCCCCAGCATTTT. Translating gives CASSEAWTGQTNNQPQHF.

V gene TRBV7-6 combines with J gene TRBJ2-7, with D maybe TRBD1 (7 bases). With 1 base removed from V and 7 bases from J, the gap between germline ends came to 11 bases. The CDR3 has 13 amino acids. Per the germline V gene, CDR1 is SGHVS and CDR2 is FNYEAQ. CDR3 sequence (DNA): TGTGCCAGCAGCTTAGGTCAGGGGGGAGAGCAGTACTTC. Its translation is CASSLGQGGEQYF.

This chain uses TRBV5-4 with TRBJ2-7, with 7 positions matching TRBD2. There are 15 residues in the CDR3. Germline V CDR1 and CDR2: SGHNT, YYREEE (reference sequence). The trim removed 0 bases at V and 3 bases at J, leaving 6 bases unmatched. The CDR3 is CASSLDGGGNYEQYF. The CDR3 DNA is TGTGCCAGCAGCTTGGACGGCGGGGGAAACTACGAGCAGTACTTC.

CDR3 sequence reads: CASSPEGTSFRKSTDTQYF. The DNA for the CDR3 is TGTGCCAGCAGCCCAGAGGGGACTAGCTTCAGGAAAAGCACAGATACGCAGTATTTT. The V gene is TRBV28, the J gene TRBJ2-3, with TRBD2 matching 9 bases. This CDR3 region has 19 residues. V shed 6 bases, J shed 0 bases, and the junction held 16 bases outside the gene matches. Germline CDR1 and CDR2: MDHEN and SYDVKM.

The DNA of the CDR3 is TGTGCCAGCAGCCAGTCCCCCACGAATACGCAGTATTTT. Translating gives CASSQSPTNTQYF. The V gene is TRBV7-3, the J gene TRBJ2-3; D not certain. Germline V gene sequence: CDR1 SGHTA, CDR2 FQGTGA. The V and J ends lost 5 bases and 7 bases respectively, with 13 bases between them. The CDR3 covers 13 residues. The variable domain in full, completed from reference TRBV7-3 and TRBJ2-3, reads GAGVSQTPSNKVTEKGKYVELRCDPISGHTALYWYRQSLGQGPEFLIYFQGTGAADDSGLPNDRFFAVRPEGSVSTLKIQRTERGDSAVYLCASSQSPTNTQYFGPGTRLTVL.

The genes are TRBV4-1 and TRBJ2-7; 10 bases fit TRBD2. Germline CDR1 is MGHRA and CDR2 is YSYEKL. With 0 bases clipped from V and 4 bases from J, the junction kept 9 bases outside the gene matches. The CDR3 runs to 17 residues. CDR3 sequence: CASSQDPSGGGKYEQYF. CDR3 sequence (DNA): TGCGCCAGCAGCCAAGATCCTAGCGGGGGAGGTAAATACGAGCAGTACTTC.

The chain recombines TRBV6-2 or TRBV6-3 with TRBJ2-5; 8 bases align to TRBD1. Germline V CDR1 and CDR2: MNHEY, SVGEGT. The junction had 6 bases not matched to a gene; V was cut back by 4 bases and J by 5 bases. There are 14 residues in the CDR3. The CDR3, as DNA: TGTGCCAGCAGTTGGGGACAGGCAGGGGAGACCCAGTACTTC. Protein product: CASSWGQAGETQYF.

This chain connects TRBV25-1 to TRBJ2-3, with TRBD1 matching 10 bases. Germline lookup yields CDR1 MGHDK and CDR2 SYGVNS. The CDR3 is 16 amino acids. V was clipped by 2 bases and J by 10 bases; unmatched bases: 12. CDR3 nucleotides: TGTGCCAGCAGTGAACGGACAGGGGGGAGGTGGTTTGCGCAGTATTTT. It specifies CASSERTGGRWFAQYF.

The CDR3 nucleotides read TGTGCCAGCAGTTACGGGACTCTTCAAGAGACCCAGTACTTC. Encoded protein: CASSYGTLQETQYF. The chain uses TRBV6-5 and TRBJ2-5, with a tentative D call TRBD2 (6 bases). Germline CDR1 and CDR2: MNHEY and SVGAGI. The CDR3 is 14 amino acids. Trimming shortened V by 2 bases and J by 2 bases, and 9 bases separated the two germline ends.

The rearrangement links TRBV4-1 to TRBJ2-3; 7 bases align to TRBD2. This CDR3 contains 19 residues. The germline CDR1 and CDR2 sequences are MGHRA and YSYEKL. With V trimmed by 0 bases and J by 0 bases, 12 bases remained unmatched. The CDR3, as DNA: TGCGCCAGCAGCCAAGATATGGCGCGGGGGACGTTTAGCACAGATACGCAGTATTTT. This encodes CASSQDMARGTFSTDTQYF.

The J gene is TRBJ1-2, the V gene TRBV6-5; perhaps TRBD1 as D (6 bases). Trimming stripped 6 bases from V and 6 bases from J, with 11 bases between. Germline V lookup: CDR1 MNHEY, CDR2 SVGAGI. This CDR3 has 12 residues. The CDR3 protein is CASRDQGNGYTF. Written as DNA, the CDR3 is TGTGCCAGCAGAGACCAGGGGAATGGCTACACCTTC.

The chain employs TRBV3-1 (or the pseudogene TRBV3-2) and TRBJ2-2; D perhaps matches TRBD1 (6 bases). V was clipped by 4 bases and J by 3 bases, with 9 bases between them. The CDR3 length is 14 residues. CDR1 is LGHDT, CDR2 YNNKEL, per germline (reference sequence). CDR3 sequence: CASSPTGYTGELFF. CDR3 coding DNA: TGTGCCAGCAGCCCTACAGGGTACACCGGGGAGCTGTTTTTT.

This rearrangement joins TRBV5-1 to TRBJ2-7; 9 nucleotides match TRBD1. The germline gives CDR1 SGHRS, CDR2 YFSETQ. V lost 3 bases to trimming and J lost 5 bases; unmatched junction nucleotides: 6. The CDR3 length is 14 residues. The CDR3 coding sequence is TGCGCCAGCAGCTCCGGGACAGGGATAGACGAGCAGTACTTC. It yields the protein CASSSGTGIDEQYF.